The 30 T cell receptor beta chains given below trace back to one sample, sequenced in a study of T cells after yellow fever vaccination. TCRdb reprocessed the 5' RACE reads via MiXCR and lists one record per CDR3 protein. The sample shows hundreds of thousands of distinct CDR3 sequences, around a sixth of them seen only once. Specimen: PBMCs, collected around 5 days after the first yellow fever vaccination. The source is a young man who received the YFV17D yellow fever vaccine.

The chain couples TRBV29-1 to TRBJ1-1; TRBD1 is a possible D gene (6 bases). This CDR3 has 13 amino acids. Germline V gives CDR1 SQVTM, CDR2 ANQGSEA. Deletions cut 3 bases from V and 6 bases from J, with 14 bases between. CDR3 protein: CSVDRTVGPEAFF. CDR3 DNA: TGCAGCGTTGATAGGACAGTAGGCCCTGAAGCTTTCTTT. Together with reference TRBV29-1 and TRBJ1-1, the CDR3 gives the full variable domain: SAVISQKPSRDICQRGTSLTIQCQVDSQVTMMFWYRQQPGQSLTLIATANQGSEATYESGFVIDKFPISRPNLTFSTLTVSNMSPEDSSIYLCSVDRTVGPEAFFGQGTRLTVV.

This clonotype turned up a few times. The genes are TRBV7-2 and TRBJ2-1, with 8 bases lining up with TRBD2. V gave up 4 bases and J gave up 8 bases; unmatched junction bases: 10. Germline CDR1 is SGHTA and CDR2 is FQGNSA. The CDR3 covers 15 residues. DNA for the CDR3: TGTGCCAGCAGCTCATTCGCGGGGGGTGAGGATGAGCAGTTCTTC. Translation gives CASSSFAGGEDEQFF.

This chain joins TRBV25-1 and TRBJ1-2, with D perhaps TRBD1 (5 bases). The CDR3 loop spans 12 amino acids. CDR1 and CDR2 from the germline V gene are MGHDK and SYGVNS. V was clipped by 8 bases and J by 3 bases, with 10 bases between them. The CDR3: CASAGRDYGYTF. CDR3 bases: TGTGCCAGCGCGGGACGGGACTATGGCTACACCTTC.

V and J are TRBV11-2 and TRBJ2-5; 11 bases are a match to TRBD2. The length of the CDR3 is 16 residues. V lost 5 bases and J lost 3; bases outside the gene matches: 8. Germline-derived CDR1 and CDR2 are SGHAT and FQNNGV. The CDR3, as DNA: TGTGCCAGCAGCCAATTAGCGGGGGGGCCGGAAGAGACCCAGTACTTC. It yields the protein CASSQLAGGPEETQYF.

The genes are TRBV12-3 or TRBV12-4 and TRBJ1-1; TRBD1 might be the D (6 bases). The CDR3 is made up of 12 amino acids. Trimming removed 5 bases from V and 7 bases from J, with 11 bases in between. CDR3 protein: CASSMTGGEAFF. In nucleotides, the CDR3 is TGTGCCAGCAGTATGACAGGCGGTGAAGCTTTCTTT.

The chain joins TRBV5-4 to TRBJ2-3, with D tentatively TRBD1 or TRBD2 (6 bases each). V was trimmed by 2 bases and J by 7 bases, leaving 17 bases between them. The CDR3 consists of 15 residues. Germline V gene lookup returns CDR1 SGHNT and CDR2 YYREEE (reference sequence). The CDR3, as DNA: TGTGCCAGCAGCTTACCGGGACACGGGAGCAATACGCAGTATTTT. Translated: CASSLPGHGSNTQYF.

In its sample, this clonotype was seen a few times. This chain connects TRBV20-1 to TRBJ2-1, with a weak D call TRBD2 (6 bases). This CDR3 has 14 amino acids. The germline V and J ends were trimmed by 5 bases and 6 bases, with 17 bases remaining between them. Germline V CDR1 and CDR2: DFQATT, SNEGSKA (reference sequence). The CDR3 loop is CSAPNRDSLNEQFF. In DNA, the CDR3 is TGCAGTGCTCCGAACCGGGACTCACTCAATGAGCAGTTCTTC.

The gene calls are TRBV7-6 and TRBJ2-3; 11 positions match TRBD2. CDR1 and CDR2 from the germline V gene are SGHVS and FNYEAQ. Losses at the gene ends were 6 bases for V and 0 bases for J; bases not matched to a gene: 11. This CDR3 is built from 18 residues. The chain's CDR3 is CASRDGLAGITSTDTQYF. The CDR3 coding sequence is TGTGCCAGCAGGGACGGACTAGCGGGTATCACTAGCACAGATACGCAGTATTTT.

This rearrangement joins TRBV20-1 to TRBJ1-1; 9 nucleotides agree with TRBD1. V dropped 5 bases and J dropped 4; count of bases not matched to a gene: 8. The germline V gene has CDR1 DFQATT and CDR2 SNEGSKA (reference sequence). The CDR3 is 14 amino acids. CDR3 sequence (DNA): TGCAGTGCTTCCGGGACAGGGTGGATCACTGAAGCTTTCTTT. This encodes CSASGTGWITEAFF.

In this sample, this clonotype turned up a few times. This chain uses TRBV5-1 with TRBJ1-1; D might be TRBD1 (5 bases). The CDR3 extends over 12 amino acids. V was pared by 5 bases and J by 6 bases, with 11 bases between. CDR1 and CDR2 (germline): SGHRS, YFSETQ. CDR3 protein: CASRRWGAEAFF. CDR3 sequence (DNA): TGCGCCAGCAGACGTTGGGGGGCTGAAGCTTTCTTT.

J is TRBJ2-3 and V is TRBV11-2, with D possibly TRBD1 on 5 matching bases. The germline CDR1 and CDR2 sequences are SGHAT and FQNNGV. The V and J ends lost 4 bases and 0 bases respectively, with 14 bases between them. The CDR3 has 16 amino acids. CDR3 sequence reads: CASSSRGQPSTDTQYF. The CDR3 DNA reads TGTGCCAGCAGCTCAAGGGGCCAGCCAAGCACAGATACGCAGTATTTT.

This clonotype was counted only a few times. The CDR3 DNA reads TGTGCCAGCAGTTATCTACTCTCCCCCACCGGGGAGCTGTTTTTT. Amino acid sequence: CASSYLLSPTGELFF. The chain recombines TRBV6-5 with TRBJ2-2; no clear D gene. The CDR3 has 15 amino acids. Looked up from germline, CDR1 is MNHEY and CDR2 is SVGAGI. V shed 3 bases and J shed 4 bases, with 12 bases lying between them.

V usage is TRBV7-9 and J usage is TRBJ1-6; no clear D gene. This CDR3 has 14 amino acids. Trimming took 7 bases from V and 9 from J, leaving 16 bases between them. Germline V lookup: CDR1 SEHNR, CDR2 FQNEAQ (reference sequence). CDR3 nucleotides: TGTGCCAGCACCCCTACGGCTCTGGGTTCACCCCTCCACTTT. Protein sequence: CASTPTALGSPLHF.

This clonotype has a handful of counts. V and J are TRBV12-3 or TRBV12-4 and TRBJ2-4; no clear D gene. CDR3 length: 11 amino acids. The V and J ends lost 7 bases and 6 bases respectively, with 7 bases between them. The CDR3 region is CASNSGNIQYF. The CDR3 DNA is TGTGCCAGCAATTCCGGAAACATTCAGTACTTC.

The J gene is TRBJ2-1, the V gene TRBV3-1, with 8 bases fitting TRBD2. CDR3 size: 16 residues. Germline assignment: CDR1 LGHDT and CDR2 YNNKEL (reference sequence). V dropped 0 bases and J dropped 3; count of bases not matched to a gene: 4. The CDR3 DNA follows: TGTGCCAGCAGCCAAGAGGGACTAGGCGGCTACAATGAGCAGTTCTTC. It encodes CASSQEGLGGYNEQFF.

This clonotype has just a few counts. This chain joins TRBV7-9 and TRBJ2-1; D possibly corresponds to TRBD2 (5 bases). CDR3 length: 12 residues. CDR1 is SEHNR, CDR2 FQNEAQ, per germline (reference sequence). Trimming removed 5 bases at V and 7 bases at J, with 9 bases between. The CDR3 loop reads CASSAGENEQFF. The CDR3 DNA sequence: TGTGCCAGCAGCGCGGGTGAGAATGAGCAGTTCTTC.

The chain recombines TRBV7-9 with TRBJ1-1; D call uncertain. The V gene's germline CDR1 is SEHNR and CDR2 FQNEAQ (reference sequence). The germline V and J ends were trimmed by 1 base and 11 bases, with 11 bases remaining between them. The CDR3 has 12 residues. The chain's CDR3 is CASSLGIIGAFF. In DNA form, the CDR3 reads TGTGCCAGCAGCTTAGGGATTATTGGGGCTTTCTTT.

This clonotype was seen a handful of times. The gene calls are TRBV29-1 and TRBJ2-2; a weak D match, TRBD1 (5 bases). The CDR3 consists of 13 residues. The germline V and J ends were trimmed by 7 bases and 2 bases, with 11 bases remaining between them. Germline loops: CDR1 SQVTM, CDR2 ANQGSEA. The CDR3 protein is CSAQTDNTGELFF. The CDR3 nucleotides read TGCAGCGCCCAGACAGATAACACCGGGGAGCTGTTTTTT.

The chain links TRBV7-9 to TRBJ2-7, with D unresolved. Trimming removed 5 bases at V and 0 bases at J, with 14 bases between. The CDR3 spans 15 residues. Germline loops: CDR1 SEHNR, CDR2 FQNEAQ (reference sequence). The CDR3 is CASSVYGYSSYEQYF. The CDR3 DNA sequence: TGTGCCAGCAGCGTGTACGGGTATAGCTCCTACGAGCAGTACTTC. Based on the CDR3 plus reference TRBV7-9 and TRBJ2-7, the full variable domain is DTGVSQNPRHKITKRGQNVTFRCDPISEHNRLYWYRQTLGQGPEFLTYFQNEAQLEKSRLLSDRFSAERPKGSFSTLEIQRTEQGDSAMYLCASSVYGYSSYEQYFGPGTRLTVT.

The chain has TRBV12-3 or TRBV12-4 and TRBJ1-3; D is unclear. V lost 6 bases and J lost 0, with 12 bases in between. There are 15 residues in the CDR3. This CDR3 reads CASRTTGISGNTIYF. CDR3 sequence (DNA): TGTGCCAGCAGGACGACGGGCATCTCTGGAAACACCATATATTTT.

This clonotype came up a few times. The chain employs TRBV30 and TRBJ2-7; D may be TRBD2 (6 bases). V was pared by 3 bases and J by 2 bases, with 14 bases between. The CDR3 has 14 amino acids. The germline V gene has CDR1 GTSNPN and CDR2 SVGIG (reference sequence). CDR3 bases: TGTGCCTGGAGCGCCATGGGCGGGACCTACGAGCAGTACTTC. It yields the protein CAWSAMGGTYEQYF.

This clonotype was recorded a few times. The chain joins TRBV10-3 to TRBJ2-7; possibly TRBD1 for D (6 bases). Germline CDR1 is ENHRY and CDR2 is SYGVKD. The CDR3 is 12 residues long. V lost 10 bases and J lost 2, with 12 bases in between. CDR3 sequence: CASRQAPYEQYF. CDR3 bases: TGTGCCAGCCGACAGGCCCCCTACGAGCAGTACTTC.

V gene TRBV7-2 combines with J gene TRBJ2-7; D is unclear. The CDR3 loop spans 15 amino acids. The germline CDR1 and CDR2 sequences are SGHTA and FQGNSA. V lost 1 base, J lost 0 bases, and 10 bases lay in between. CDR3: CASSLGLLSSYEQYF. CDR3 coding DNA: TGTGCCAGCAGCTTAGGACTCCTGAGCTCCTACGAGCAGTACTTC.

V and J are TRBV11-1 and TRBJ2-1; D gene ambiguous. Trimming pared 7 bases from V and 5 bases from J, leaving 12 bases between. Germline CDR1 reads SGHAT; CDR2 reads FQDESV (reference sequence). The CDR3 spans 13 residues. The CDR3, as DNA: TGTGCCAGCACCCTACGGGTCGACAATGAGCAGTTCTTC. Amino acids: CASTLRVDNEQFF.

This clonotype showed up just a few times. The chain joins TRBV11-2 to TRBJ2-7, with 7 bases that match TRBD1. This CDR3 region has 13 residues. After removal of 4 bases from V and 3 bases from J, the junction contained 3 bases not matched to a gene. From germline, CDR1 is SGHAT and CDR2 FQNNGV. The CDR3: CASSSWDSYEQYF. CDR3 sequence (DNA): TGTGCCAGCAGCTCATGGGACAGCTACGAGCAGTACTTC.

The sample holds a few counts of this clonotype. The chain joins TRBV27 to TRBJ1-6; D call uncertain. CDR1 and CDR2 (germline): MNHEY, SMNVEV (reference sequence). V was clipped by 4 bases and J by 5 bases, with 12 bases between them. CDR3 length equals 15 residues. The CDR3 sequence: CASSWAWANNSPLHF. CDR3 coding DNA: TGTGCCAGCAGTTGGGCTTGGGCGAATAATTCACCCCTCCACTTT.

This sequence joins TRBV29-1 and TRBJ2-5; D is perhaps TRBD1 (6 bases). V was cut by 3 bases and J by 3 bases, with 11 bases left in between. Germline values: CDR1 SQVTM, CDR2 ANQGSEA. This CDR3 comprises 13 residues. Written as DNA, the CDR3 is TGCAGCGTTGACAGGGACACCGAAGAGACCCAGTACTTC. It yields the protein CSVDRDTEETQYF.

V gene TRBV7-2 combines with J gene TRBJ2-1; D remains unclear. The CDR3 loop spans 14 amino acids. Trimming removed 2 bases from V and 6 bases from J, with 11 bases in between. Germline V gene sequence: CDR1 SGHTA, CDR2 FQGNSA. The CDR3 DNA reads as TGTGCCAGCAGCTTAAGGCGGCGGATCAATGAGCAGTTCTTC. Translation gives CASSLRRRINEQFF.

V and J are TRBV19 and TRBJ1-1; D might be TRBD1 (5 bases). Germline-derived CDR1 and CDR2 are LNHDA and SQIVND (reference sequence). The CDR3 runs 13 residues. Trimming pared 7 bases from V and 4 bases from J, leaving 13 bases between. Here the CDR3 DNA reads TGTGCCAGTACCCTGACAGAGATCACTGAAGCTTTCTTT. It codes for CASTLTEITEAFF.

The rearrangement links TRBV12-3 or TRBV12-4 to TRBJ2-1; no firm D call. The CDR3 has 13 residues. The germline V and J ends were trimmed by 6 bases and 9 bases, with 15 bases remaining between them. For the CDR3, the DNA is TGTGCCAGCAGCCTCCAAAGGTTCCGTGAGCAGTTCTTC. It codes for CASSLQRFREQFF.